A single sample is the source of the 24 T cell receptor beta chains below, sequenced in a study of T-cell memory formation after mild COVID-19. TCRdb re-derived calls from the 5' RACE reads in MiXCR, one entry per CDR3 protein. Among about 110,000 distinct CDR3 sequences listed, over 20% were seen once. Material: PBMCs or a T cell subset sorted from them (not recorded which). The receptors stem from a man aged 18-30 years who had mild COVID-19 (a few samples of this study predate the infection). Cell type and time point are not known.

In this sample, this clonotype turned up a few times. The chain couples TRBV12-3 or TRBV12-4 to TRBJ1-3, with D maybe TRBD1 (5 bases). The CDR3 consists of 14 residues. Trimming removed 2 bases from V and 4 bases from J, with 9 bases in between. In nucleotides, the CDR3 is TGTGCCAGCAGTTTAACAGGAGGAGGAAACACCATATATTTT. Encoded protein: CASSLTGGGNTIYF.

This clonotype was counted between two and nine times. The chain links TRBV19 to TRBJ2-7; 7 bases match TRBD2. Germline V gene data show CDR1 as LNHDA and CDR2 as SQIVND (reference sequence). J lost 3 bases, V lost 11 bases, and 13 bases had no gene match. The CDR3 is 14 residues long. For the CDR3, the DNA is TGTGCCTCAAAAGCGGGGTTCGGGGACTACGAGCAGTACTTC. It codes for CASKAGFGDYEQYF.

The chain links TRBV6-2 or TRBV6-3 to TRBJ1-5; weak D call: TRBD1 (5 bases). V dropped 8 bases and J dropped 8 bases, with 10 bases sitting between them. The CDR3 runs to 11 residues. From germline, CDR1 is MNHEY and CDR2 SVGEGT. CDR3 region: CASGWGEPQHF. In DNA form, the CDR3 reads TGTGCCAGCGGGTGGGGGGAGCCCCAGCATTTT.

In this sample, this clonotype turned up a few times. This chain links TRBV5-5 with TRBJ2-7; D is unresolved. The V gene lost 1 base and the J gene lost 4 bases, with 3 bases spanning the gap. Germline values: CDR1 SGHKS, CDR2 YYEKEE (reference sequence). The CDR3 runs to 11 residues. CDR3 loop: CASSLRYEQYV. For the CDR3, the DNA is TGTGCCAGCAGCTTGCGGTACGAGCAGTACGTC.

The V gene is TRBV18, the J gene TRBJ2-7; 7 bases align to TRBD2. Trimming cost V 3 bases and J 5 bases; bases outside gene matches: 10. From germline, CDR1 is KGHSH and CDR2 LQKENI. The CDR3 sequence is 15 residues long. CDR3: CASSPWGLREHEQYF. DNA of the CDR3: TGTGCCAGCTCACCGTGGGGACTAAGGGAGCACGAGCAGTACTTC.

The CDR3 DNA reads TGTGCCAGCAGCCTACCCGGGACAGGGCTGAGCACAGATACGCAGTATTTT. This sequence encodes CASSLPGTGLSTDTQYF. The chain employs TRBV4-2 and TRBJ2-3, with 9 bases identical to TRBD1. Looked up from germline, CDR1 is LGHNA and CDR2 is YNFKEQ. The CDR3 has 17 residues. V shed 4 bases, J shed 0 bases, and the junction held 8 bases outside the gene matches.

This chain connects TRBV30 to TRBJ2-1; D is possibly TRBD1 (6 bases). The V gene's germline CDR1 is GTSNPN and CDR2 SVGIG (reference sequence). The ends were cut back, 2 bases at V and 8 bases at J, with 10 bases in the middle. There are 12 residues in the CDR3. The CDR3 protein is CAWSPQGYEQFF. CDR3 DNA: TGTGCCTGGAGTCCACAGGGCTATGAGCAGTTCTTC.

The CDR3 spells CASSEWTDGYGYTF. As DNA, the CDR3 is TGTGCCAGCAGCGAATGGACCGACGGCTATGGCTACACCTTC. The chain uses TRBV7-9 and TRBJ1-2, with D unclear. The CDR3 covers 14 residues. Trimming took off 5 bases at V and 4 bases at J, with 14 bases between the two ends. Germline V lookup: CDR1 SEHNR, CDR2 FQNEAQ (reference sequence).

The chain combines TRBV7-9 with TRBJ1-1; no clear D gene. Trimming removed 1 base at V and 2 bases at J, with 11 bases between. This CDR3 is 15 amino acids long. Germline assignment: CDR1 SEHNR and CDR2 FQNEAQ (reference sequence). The CDR3 protein is CASSLGASGNTEAFF. The CDR3 bases are TGTGCCAGCAGCTTAGGTGCGTCGGGAAACACTGAAGCTTTCTTT.

This clonotype was seen at least ten times. The genes are TRBV7-6 and TRBJ2-7, with D possibly TRBD1 on 5 matching bases. CDR1 is SGHVS, CDR2 FNYEAQ, per germline. CDR3 size: 15 residues. The V and J ends lost 1 base and 0 bases respectively, with 10 bases between them. The CDR3 sequence: CASSLVDSPSYEQYF. The CDR3 bases are TGTGCCAGCAGCTTAGTAGACAGTCCCTCCTACGAGCAGTACTTC. Full variable domain (rest looked up from reference TRBV7-6 and TRBJ2-7): GAGVSQSPRYKVTKRGQDVALRCDPISGHVSLYWYRQALGQGPEFLTYFNYEAQQDKSGLPNDRFSAERPEGSISTLTIQRTEQRDSAMYRCASSLVDSPSYEQYFGPGTRLTVT.

This chain joins TRBV7-9 and TRBJ2-3, with 7 bases fitting TRBD1. The length of the CDR3 is 13 residues. The germline CDR1 and CDR2 sequences are SEHNR and FQNEAQ (reference sequence). The J segment lost 4 bases and the V segment lost 3 bases, leaving 1 base of the junction unmatched. DNA for the CDR3: TGTGCCAGCAGCTTCGACAGGGCAGATACGCAGTATTTT. It is translated as CASSFDRADTQYF.

In this sample, this clonotype turned up many times. The chain couples TRBV7-9 to TRBJ2-7; 10 bases match TRBD2. The V gene's germline CDR1 is SEHNR and CDR2 FQNEAQ (reference sequence). This CDR3 has 14 amino acids. The V and J ends lost 4 bases and 3 bases, in that order; junction bases with no gene match: 3. CDR3 region: CASSSRTSGYEQYF. The CDR3 coding sequence is TGTGCCAGCAGCTCGAGGACTAGCGGCTACGAGCAGTACTTC. The variable domain in full, with the rest retrieved from reference TRBV7-9 and TRBJ2-7, is DTGVSQNPRHKITKRGQNVTFRCDPISEHNRLYWYRQTLGQGPEFLTYFQNEAQLEKSRLLSDRFSAERPKGSFSTLEIQRTEQGDSAMYLCASSSRTSGYEQYFGPGTRLTVT.

The chain couples TRBV29-1 to TRBJ1-2; no definite D call. The CDR3 is made up of 14 amino acids. With 3 bases removed from V and 11 bases from J, the gap between germline ends came to 22 bases. The germline V gene encodes CDR1 SQVTM and CDR2 ANQGSEA. CDR3 in amino acids: CSVETRATLLGYTF. The CDR3 coding sequence is TGCAGCGTTGAGACCCGAGCTACCCTCCTAGGGTACACCTTC.

CDR3 protein: CASSQGQGGYEQYF. DNA for the CDR3: TGTGCCAGCAGTCAAGGACAGGGGGGATACGAGCAGTACTTC. The chain couples TRBV6-6 to TRBJ2-7, with 10 positions matching TRBD1. J lost 4 bases, V lost 5 bases, and 5 bases had no gene match. This CDR3 comprises 14 residues. In germline, CDR1 is MNHNY, CDR2 SVGAGI (reference sequence).

In its sample, this clonotype was seen once. For the CDR3, the DNA is TGTGCCAGCAGCTTTGCACCTCTAGCACCCCAGTACTTC. This gives the protein CASSFAPLAPQYF. The chain couples TRBV7-2 to TRBJ2-5; a weak D match, TRBD2 (5 bases). CDR1 and CDR2 from the germline V gene are SGHTA and FQGNSA. V gave up 3 bases and J gave up 9 bases, with 14 bases separating them. The CDR3 contains 13 residues.

The chain links TRBV25-1 to TRBJ2-5, with D possibly TRBD1 on 6 matching bases. V gave up 1 base and J gave up 1 base, with 13 bases separating them. Germline assignment: CDR1 MGHDK and CDR2 SYGVNS. This CDR3 region has 16 residues. DNA of the CDR3: TGTGCCAGCAGTGAATTGGCAGGGGACATCCAAGAGACCCAGTACTTC. It translates to CASSELAGDIQETQYF.

This clonotype was found a few times. The chain uses TRBV7-8 and TRBJ2-5, with TRBD2 identical over 9 bases. Per germline, CDR1 SGHVS and CDR2 FQNEAQ. Unmatched junction bases numbered 11, after V lost 4 bases and J lost 5 bases. The CDR3 sequence is 16 residues long. The CDR3 sequence: CASSSLGLAPGETQYF. In DNA, the CDR3 is TGTGCCAGCAGCTCCCTTGGACTAGCGCCGGGGGAGACCCAGTACTTC.

This clonotype appeared a few times. This chain joins TRBV6-6 and TRBJ2-2; TRBD2 might be the D (5 bases). Trimming took off 1 base at V and 6 bases at J, with 15 bases between the two ends. In germline, CDR1 is MNHNY, CDR2 SVGAGI (reference sequence). This CDR3 is built from 16 residues. CDR3 in amino acids: CASSYLAWELAGELFF. CDR3 coding DNA: TGTGCCAGCAGTTACTTGGCCTGGGAGTTAGCCGGGGAGCTGTTTTTT.

V and J are TRBV6-2 or TRBV6-3 and TRBJ2-7; D gene uncertain. Trimming removed 7 bases from V and 3 bases from J, with 13 bases in between. CDR3 length: 13 amino acids. CDR1 and CDR2 (germline): MNHEY, SVGEGT. The CDR3 sequence is CASTWGPNYEQYF. CDR3 DNA sequence: TGTGCCAGCACCTGGGGTCCCAACTACGAGCAGTACTTC.

This clonotype was seen ten or more times. The J gene is TRBJ2-2, the V gene TRBV7-9; TRBD1 might be the D (5 bases). The V end lost 4 bases, the J end lost 6 bases, and 15 bases lay between the germline ends. Germline lookup yields CDR1 SEHNR and CDR2 FQNEAQ (reference sequence). This CDR3 contains 15 residues. The chain's CDR3 is CASSSLRRGSGELFF. The CDR3 nucleotides read TGTGCCAGCAGCTCATTACGTAGGGGCTCCGGGGAGCTGTTTTTT.

This clonotype was seen a handful of times. This chain connects TRBV19 to TRBJ1-5, with no clear D. The CDR3 extends over 12 amino acids. Trimming pared 5 bases from V and 5 bases from J, leaving 7 bases between. From germline, CDR1 is LNHDA and CDR2 SQIVND (reference sequence). The CDR3 sequence is CASSSPYQPQHF. The CDR3 region has the DNA TGTGCCAGTAGTTCTCCATATCAGCCCCAGCATTTT.

This chain joins TRBV2 and TRBJ1-2, with D maybe TRBD1 (5 bases). V lost 7 bases to trimming and J lost 4 bases, with 16 bases between them. The CDR3 is 14 amino acids. Germline loops: CDR1 SNHLY, CDR2 FYNNEI. The CDR3 sequence is CASTMTASSYGYTF. DNA of the CDR3: TGTGCCAGCACCATGACAGCCTCGTCCTATGGCTACACCTTC.

The rearrangement joins TRBV27 to TRBJ2-7; 8 nucleotides line up with TRBD1. The CDR3 has 16 amino acids. J lost 4 bases, V lost 6 bases, and 14 bases had no gene match. The germline V gene encodes CDR1 MNHEY and CDR2 SMNVEV (reference sequence). The CDR3 spells CASSPQGSTGEYEQYV. CDR3 nucleotides: TGTGCCAGCAGCCCTCAAGGCTCGACAGGGGAATACGAGCAGTACGTC.

As to this clonotype: This may be a read error, as it is one base from a much larger clone. This rearrangement joins TRBV4-1 to TRBJ2-1, with unresolved D. CDR3 size: 15 residues. Germline CDR1 is MGHRA and CDR2 is YSYEKL. V dropped 1 base and J dropped 0 bases, with 7 bases sitting between them. The CDR3 protein is CASSQGPSSYNEQFF. The CDR3 DNA follows: TGCGCCAGCAGCCAAGGCCCGAGCTCCTACAATGAGCAGTTCTTC.